A single sample gave rise to the 21 T cell receptor beta chains below, sequenced in a study of blood T cell repertoires in COVID-19 (TCRdb year 2020). The library relied on the immunoSEQ multiplex PCR assay. The table comes from immuneACCESS by way of TCRdb, which keeps in-frame sequences with V and J called. Part of the clones is missing from these tables; in studies checked, under half for an unresolved V gene and the rest for unknown reasons. Recorded for this sample are about 120,000 clones; around 68% of them occurred a single time. The ten top clones hold under 10% of the sample. Specimen: peripheral blood. These receptors were obtained from a woman aged 60-75 years with acute or convalescent COVID-19.

The chain links TRBV2 to TRBJ2-4; 8 bases line up with TRBD1. Germline assignment: CDR1 SNHLY and CDR2 FYNNEI. The CDR3 runs 18 residues. V was pared by 5 bases and J by 0 bases, with 12 bases of the junction left unmatched. The CDR3 protein is CASSSQGTGQLAKNIQYF. CDR3 nucleotide sequence: TGTGCCAGCAGTTCCCAGGGGACAGGCCAACTAGCCAAAAACATTCAGTACTTC.

The chain links TRBV5-8 to TRBJ1-3; TRBD1 is a possible D gene (6 bases). Trimming shortened V by 0 bases and J by 2 bases, and 6 bases separated the two germline ends. The CDR3 runs 14 residues. Looked up from germline, CDR1 is SGHTS and CDR2 is YDEGEE. The CDR3 region has the DNA TGTGCCAGCAGCTTGGACAGGGCTGGAAACACCATATATTTT. Residues: CASSLDRAGNTIYF. Combining the CDR3 with reference TRBV5-8 and TRBJ1-3 gives the whole variable domain EAGVTQSPTHLIKTRGQQATLRCSPISGHTSVYWYQQALGLGLQFLLWYDEGEERNRGNFPPRFSGRQFPNYSSELNVNALELEDSALYLCASSLDRAGNTIYFGEGSWLTVV.

The chain uses TRBV19 and TRBJ1-5; TRBD1 matches 9 bases. V lost 4 bases, J lost 13 bases, and 2 bases stayed unmatched. Germline V CDR1 and CDR2: LNHDA, SQIVND (reference sequence). This CDR3 is 11 amino acids long. The CDR3 loop reads CASSNRGQQHF. For the CDR3, the DNA is TGTGCCAGTAGTAACAGGGGGCAGCAGCATTTT.

The chain employs TRBV28 and TRBJ1-3, with D possibly TRBD1 on 6 matching bases. The V gene lost 5 bases and the J gene lost 2 bases, with 13 bases spanning the gap. CDR1 is MDHEN and CDR2 is SYDVKM in the germline V gene. The CDR3 contains 15 residues. The CDR3, as DNA: TGTGCCAGCAGTCCTTCGGACAGTCCTGGAAACACCATATATTTT. Amino acids: CASSPSDSPGNTIYF.

This clone was counted only a few times. V usage is TRBV4-2 and J usage is TRBJ2-1; D is possibly TRBD1 (6 bases). V lost 0 bases and J 5 bases, leaving 11 bases between the germline ends. This CDR3 is 15 amino acids long. CDR1 LGHNA and CDR2 YNFKEQ come from the germline V gene. CDR3 region: CASSQDWGRDNEQFF. The CDR3 DNA reads as TGTGCCAGCAGCCAAGACTGGGGGCGGGACAATGAGCAGTTCTTC.

The rearrangement joins TRBV13 to TRBJ2-2, with 8 nucleotides matching TRBD1. CDR3 length equals 16 residues. Germline V gene lookup returns CDR1 PRHDT and CDR2 FYEKMQ (reference sequence). The V gene end was trimmed by 7 bases and the J gene end by 5 bases; junction bases not matched to a gene: 12. The DNA of the CDR3 is TGTGCCAGCATCAAGAGGACGCAGGGGGCAACCGGGGAGCTGTTTTTT. Encoded protein: CASIKRTQGATGELFF.

The CDR3 sequence is CASSRGQGPDTQYF. CDR3 DNA: TGTGCCAGCAGCCGCGGACAGGGCCCAGATACGCAGTATTTT. This sequence joins TRBV9 and TRBJ2-3; 8 bases map to TRBD1. The CDR3 runs to 14 residues. V dropped 4 bases and J dropped 4; count of bases not matched to a gene: 5. Germline loops: CDR1 SGDLS, CDR2 YYNGEE. Together with reference TRBV9 and TRBJ2-3, the CDR3 gives the full variable domain: DSGVTQTPKHLITATGQRVTLRCSPRSGDLSVYWYQQSLDQGLQFLIQYYNGEERAKGNILERFSAQQFPDLHSELNLSSLELGDSALYFCASSRGQGPDTQYFGPGTRLTVL.

This clone appeared a few times. The chain joins TRBV13 to TRBJ1-2; D gene uncertain. The V end lost 0 bases, the J end lost 8 bases, and 16 bases lay between the germline ends. Germline CDR1 PRHDT, CDR2 FYEKMQ (reference sequence). The CDR3 is made up of 15 amino acids. CDR3 nucleotides: TGTGCCAGCAGCTTAGGCCTCGGGAGTGTACAGGGCTACACCTTC. This codes for CASSLGLGSVQGYTF.

The rearrangement links TRBV7-3 to TRBJ1-5, with 8 bases lining up with TRBD1. The CDR3 is made up of 13 amino acids. With V trimmed by 8 bases and J by 5 bases, 5 bases remained unmatched. Germline CDR1 SGHTA, CDR2 FQGTGA. Written as DNA, the CDR3 is TGTGCCAGCGGCCAGGACAGGGATCAGCCCCAGCATTTT. Translating it yields CASGQDRDQPQHF. Complete variable domain (other parts from reference TRBV7-3 and TRBJ1-5): GAGVSQTPSNKVTEKGKYVELRCDPISGHTALYWYRQSLGQGPEFLIYFQGTGAADDSGLPNDRFFAVRPEGSVSTLKIQRTERGDSAVYLCASGQDRDQPQHFGDGTRLSIL.

The chain uses TRBV9 and TRBJ2-6; 8 nucleotides agree with TRBD2. The CDR3 loop spans 19 amino acids. Germline CDR1 SGDLS, CDR2 YYNGEE. Trimming at V came to 2 bases and at J to 2 bases, leaving 12 bases not matched to a gene. The CDR3, as DNA: TGTGCCAGCAGCGTCCCAGGCGGGGGGCGCGCTACTGGGGCCAACGTCCTGACTTTC. It specifies CASSVPGGGRATGANVLTF.

The V call is TRBV7-6, the J call TRBJ2-6, with D perhaps TRBD1 (6 bases). The V end was cut by 0 bases, the J end by 4 bases, with 10 bases between. Germline CDR1 SGHVS, CDR2 FNYEAQ. The CDR3 runs to 16 residues. The DNA for the CDR3 is TGTGCCAGCAGCTTAGCAACAGGGACCGGGGCCAACGTCCTGACTTTC. The encoded protein is CASSLATGTGANVLTF.

The chain links TRBV2 to TRBJ1-5; TRBD1 agrees at 7 bases. From germline, CDR1 is SNHLY and CDR2 FYNNEI. This CDR3 comprises 14 residues. Trimming cost V 8 bases and J 2 bases; bases outside gene matches: 6. DNA for the CDR3: TGTGCCAGCGAGGGGGCGATGGGCAATCAGCCCCAGCATTTT. It specifies CASEGAMGNQPQHF.

V gene TRBV10-3 combines with J gene TRBJ2-5; D is possibly TRBD2 (5 bases). Trimming pared 2 bases from V and 4 bases from J, leaving 14 bases between. Germline-derived CDR1 and CDR2 are ENHRY and SYGVKD. The CDR3 covers 15 residues. The CDR3 region is CAISENLEGRETQYF. The CDR3 nucleotides read TGTGCCATCAGTGAGAATTTAGAGGGAAGAGAGACCCAGTACTTC.

The genes are TRBV5-4 and TRBJ1-2; 11 positions match TRBD1. This CDR3 is 16 amino acids long. V gave up 0 bases and J gave up 4 bases; unmatched junction bases: 5. From germline, CDR1 is SGHNT and CDR2 YYREEE (reference sequence). The CDR3 here is CASSLAGTGGAYGYTF. The CDR3 coding sequence is TGTGCCAGCAGCTTGGCCGGGACAGGGGGAGCCTATGGCTACACCTTC.

This clone was counted only a few times. V usage is TRBV2 and J usage is TRBJ1-1, with D uncertain. CDR3 length: 15 amino acids. V lost 1 base, J lost 0 bases, and 9 bases lay in between. CDR1 and CDR2 (germline): SNHLY, FYNNEI. The CDR3 DNA reads as TGTGCCAGCAGTGAAGGAGCCCGAATGAACACTGAAGCTTTCTTT. Translating gives CASSEGARMNTEAFF. The full variable domain, in which reference TRBV2 and TRBJ1-1 provide the parts outside the CDR3, is EPEVTQTPSHQVTQMGQEVILRCVPISNHLYFYWYRQILGQKVEFLVSFYNNEISEKSEIFDDQFSVERPDGSNFTLKIRSTKLEDSAMYFCASSEGARMNTEAFFGQGTRLTVV.

This clone was recorded once. The gene calls are TRBV11-3 and TRBJ1-1; possible D gene TRBD1, 5 bases. Germline V gene lookup returns CDR1 SGHNT and CDR2 YENEEA. Trimming shortened V by 1 base and J by 6 bases, and 12 bases separated the two germline ends. This CDR3 is 14 amino acids long. The CDR3 region is CASSLAGFGSEAFF. For the CDR3, the DNA is TGTGCCAGCAGCTTAGCAGGGTTCGGGTCTGAAGCTTTCTTT.

The chain employs TRBV10-2 and TRBJ1-1, with a weak D call TRBD1 (6 bases). V was cut by 8 bases and J by 1 base, with 11 bases left in between. This CDR3 is 13 amino acids long. Germline V CDR1 and CDR2: WSHSY, SAAADI. The CDR3 sequence is CASGGQPNTEAFF. In nucleotides, the CDR3 is TGCGCCAGCGGTGGACAGCCGAACACTGAAGCTTTCTTT.

This clone turned up a few times. This chain joins TRBV9 and TRBJ1-1; no firm D call. CDR3 size: 17 residues. Germline V gene sequence: CDR1 SGDLS, CDR2 YYNGEE. V shed 0 bases and J shed 0 bases, with 15 bases lying between them. CDR3 DNA sequence: TGTGCCAGCAGCGTAGGAGGTCGGCGTACTGTGAACACTGAAGCTTTCTTT. Amino acid sequence: CASSVGGRRTVNTEAFF.

This chain joins TRBV7-9 and TRBJ2-7; D is possibly TRBD1 (6 bases). V was trimmed by 4 bases and J by 7 bases, leaving 17 bases between them. The length of the CDR3 is 14 residues. Germline values: CDR1 SEHNR, CDR2 FQNEAQ (reference sequence). The CDR3 nucleotides are TGTGCCAGCAGCTCCCGGACAGTAAGGGGGGAGCAGTACTTC. Translated, it gives CASSSRTVRGEQYF.

V is TRBV28 and J is TRBJ1-6; D is ambiguous. This CDR3 comprises 17 residues. V shed 6 bases and J shed 4 bases, with 19 bases lying between them. CDR1 and CDR2 (germline): MDHEN, SYDVKM. The CDR3 DNA reads TGTGCCAGCAGCCTCGGGTCCAGTTCACTATATAATTCACCCCTCCACTTT. It codes for CASSLGSSSLYNSPLHF.

The J gene is TRBJ1-2, the V gene TRBV6-4, with unresolved D. V lost 6 bases and J 2 bases, leaving 13 bases between the germline ends. The CDR3 has 14 residues. Germline V gene data show CDR1 as MRHNA and CDR2 as SNTAGT. CDR3 DNA sequence: TGTGCCAGCAGCCCTACCGGGGTCAACTATGGCTACACCTTC. Translation gives CASSPTGVNYGYTF.